This TCR beta chain was identified in a study of blood T cell repertoires in COVID-19. Libraries were prepared by immunoSEQ multiplex PCR; TCRdb keeps only in-frame clonotypes and omits some of them. This sample has 50,000 to 75,000 clones, with roughly 85% found just once. The CDR3 has 14 residues. The germline gives CDR1 LGHNA, CDR2 YSLEER. Losses at the gene ends were 1 base for V and 4 bases for J; bases not matched to a gene: 3. Sequencing used peripheral blood. The chain joins TRBV4-3 to TRBJ2-7; 8 bases map to TRBD2. This receptor was obtained from a man in his sixties with acute or convalescent COVID-19. The CDR3 protein is CASSQASGGYEQYF. Written as DNA, the CDR3 is TGCGCCAGCAGCCAAGCAAGCGGGGGTTACGAGCAGTACTTC.